The 30 T cell receptor beta chains reported below all come from one sample, sequenced in a study of technical replicates of blood from a handful of donors. Libraries were prepared by immunoSEQ multiplex PCR; TCRdb keeps only in-frame clonotypes and omits some of them. The repertoire has about 75,000 clones, 95% to 98% of them found once; the top ten carry around 0.18%. Material for sequencing was T cells isolated from PBMCs. The source of these receptors is a human donor in good health.

The rearrangement links TRBV9 to TRBJ1-1, with D possibly matching TRBD1 (5 bases). The germline CDR1 and CDR2 sequences are SGDLS and YYNGEE. The CDR3 has 14 amino acids. Trimming took off 6 bases at V and 5 bases at J, with 17 bases between the two ends. CDR3 residues: CASTPGGMWTEAFF. The CDR3 DNA reads as TGTGCCAGCACGCCTGGGGGGATGTGGACTGAAGCTTTCTTT.

The rearrangement joins TRBV21-1 to TRBJ2-2; TRBD1, the table's D call, lacks a check against the DNA. TRBV21-1 is noted as a pseudogene. The CDR3 loop spans 18 amino acids. The CDR3 reads CASRFSRDTLANTGELFF. The CDR3 nucleotides read TGTGCCAGCAGGTTTTCCCGGGACACTCTCGCGAACACCGGGGAGCTGTTTTTT.

This chain joins TRBV4-2 and TRBJ1-2; 7 bases fit TRBD1. The junction had 8 bases not matched to a gene; V was cut back by 1 base and J by 3 bases. The CDR3 contains 16 residues. CDR1 and CDR2 (germline): LGHNA, YNFKEQ. CDR3 residues: CASSQARGGGYYGYTF. Written as DNA, the CDR3 is TGTGCCAGCAGCCAAGCCCGAGGGGGCGGATACTATGGCTACACCTTC.

The genes are TRBV4-1 and TRBJ1-4; TRBD1 is a possible D gene (5 bases). Germline V lookup: CDR1 MGHRA, CDR2 YSYEKL. CDR3 size: 14 residues. V was cut by 1 base and J by 11 bases, with 14 bases left in between. The CDR3 DNA is TGCGCCAGCAGCCAAGGCAGGGAAGAGTGGAAACTGTTTTTT. Residues: CASSQGREEWKLFF.

The CDR3, as DNA: TGCGCCAGCAGCCAAGTTCCGGGACAGGGGACCTACGAGCAGTACTTC. Amino acid sequence: CASSQVPGQGTYEQYF. The chain recombines TRBV4-1 with TRBJ2-7; 10 positions match TRBD1. The trim removed 1 base at V and 2 bases at J, leaving 5 bases unmatched. The CDR3 length is 16 residues. Germline V lookup: CDR1 MGHRA, CDR2 YSYEKL.

This sequence joins TRBV7-2 and TRBJ2-1, with 9 bases fitting TRBD1. The V and J ends lost 4 bases and 12 bases, in that order; junction bases with no gene match: 10. Germline V CDR1 and CDR2: SGHTA, FQGNSA. CDR3 length: 14 amino acids. CDR3 sequence: CASSSYQGTGRQFF. The CDR3 DNA is TGTGCCAGCAGCTCATACCAAGGGACAGGGCGGCAGTTCTTC.

The chain has TRBV5-1 and TRBJ2-7; 10 positions agree with TRBD1. With V trimmed by 4 bases and J by 5 bases, 6 bases remained unmatched. The germline gives CDR1 SGHRS, CDR2 YFSETQ. The CDR3 spans 14 residues. Here the CDR3 DNA reads TGCGCCAGCAGCCTAGGACAGGGGGGGGACGAGCAGTACTTC. Translating it yields CASSLGQGGDEQYF. Filled out from reference TRBV5-1 and TRBJ2-7, the complete variable domain reads KAGVTQTPRYLIKTRGQQVTLSCSPISGHRSVSWYQQTPGQGLQFLFEYFSETQRNKGNFPGRFSGRQFSNSRSEMNVSTLELGDSALYLCASSLGQGGDEQYFGPGTRLTVT.

The CDR3 DNA reads as TGTGCCAGCAGCTTGGAGGTGGGAGCGGGGTACAATGAGCAGTTCTTC. It codes for CASSLEVGAGYNEQFF. This sequence joins TRBV5-4 and TRBJ2-1, with TRBD2 identical over 7 bases. The J segment lost 4 bases and the V segment lost 0 bases, leaving 7 bases of the junction unmatched. The CDR3 totals 16 residues. Germline values: CDR1 SGHNT, CDR2 YYREEE (reference sequence).

J is TRBJ2-3 and V is TRBV14; D gene uncertain. CDR1 is SGHDN, CDR2 FVKESK, per germline. This CDR3 spans 16 amino acids. The ends were cut back, 1 base at V and 5 bases at J, with 16 bases in the middle. The CDR3, as DNA: TGTGCCAGCAGCCAAGGCGTGGTGGGCCTACAAGATACGCAGTATTTT. Its protein product is CASSQGVVGLQDTQYF.

The table lists this clone with a count of one. This chain joins TRBV6-6 and TRBJ2-1, with 10 bases identical to TRBD1. V shed 8 bases and J 5 bases; nucleotides not matched to a gene: 3. Germline CDR1 is MNHNY and CDR2 is SVGAGI (reference sequence). This CDR3 is built from 13 residues. The DNA of the CDR3 is TGTGCCAGCCTCGGGACAGGGGACAATGAGCAGTTCTTC. Translating gives CASLGTGDNEQFF.

This chain links TRBV4-2 with TRBJ2-7; D unresolved. The CDR3 runs 12 residues. Germline CDR1 reads LGHNA; CDR2 reads YNFKEQ. Trimming removed 1 base at V and 6 bases at J, with 7 bases between. Written as DNA, the CDR3 is TGTGCCAGCAGCCAAGCGGTCGGCGAGCAGTACTTC. The encoded protein is CASSQAVGEQYF.

The chain joins TRBV7-2 to TRBJ2-1; no clear D. V gave up 1 base and J gave up 0 bases, with 7 bases separating them. Germline V gene sequence: CDR1 SGHTA, CDR2 FQGNSA. The CDR3 loop spans 15 amino acids. The CDR3 DNA follows: TGTGCCAGCAGCTTAGACCGGAGCTCCTACAATGAGCAGTTCTTC. Amino acids: CASSLDRSSYNEQFF.

The DNA for the CDR3 is TGTGCCACCAGCAGAGAGGGACAGGGTTACGAGCAGTACTTC. Encoded protein: CATSREGQGYEQYF. The V and J genes are TRBV15 and TRBJ2-7, with TRBD1 identical over 9 bases. The CDR3 consists of 14 residues. Germline assignment: CDR1 LNHNV and CDR2 YYDKDF (reference sequence). V lost 0 bases to trimming and J lost 4 bases; unmatched junction nucleotides: 1.

This clone was counted a single time. The genes are TRBV4-2 and TRBJ1-2; tentative D call: TRBD1 (6 bases). V shed 1 base and J shed 4 bases, with 19 bases lying between them. The CDR3 extends over 17 amino acids. Germline V gives CDR1 LGHNA, CDR2 YNFKEQ. In DNA, the CDR3 is TGTGCCAGCAGCCAAGGCAAGATCGGGGGGCCTCCCTATGGCTACACCTTC. It codes for CASSQGKIGGPPYGYTF.

The J gene is TRBJ2-3, the V gene TRBV10-1; D may be TRBD1 (6 bases). Germline V CDR1 and CDR2: WNHNN, SYGVQD (reference sequence). The CDR3 runs to 15 residues. V lost 3 bases and J lost 3, with 13 bases in between. For the CDR3, the DNA is TGCGCCAGCAGTGAAGGGGCAGGGGAAACAGATACGCAGTATTTT. Translated: CASSEGAGETDTQYF.

CDR3 in amino acids: CASSTTTGTYGYTF. The CDR3 DNA reads as TGCGCCAGCAGCACCACGACAGGGACCTATGGCTACACCTTC. V and J are TRBV5-1 and TRBJ1-2; 7 nucleotides align to TRBD1. This CDR3 is built from 14 residues. V dropped 4 bases and J dropped 4; count of bases not matched to a gene: 7. Looked up from germline, CDR1 is SGHRS and CDR2 is YFSETQ.

The chain has TRBV2 and TRBJ1-1, with a tentative D call TRBD1 (5 bases). CDR3 length: 13 amino acids. Germline V gene lookup returns CDR1 SNHLY and CDR2 FYNNEI. Trimming removed 2 bases at V and 1 base at J, with 5 bases between. CDR3 in DNA: TGTGCCAGCAGTGAACAGGGGAACACTGAAGCTTTCTTT. It encodes CASSEQGNTEAFF. Combining the CDR3 with reference TRBV2 and TRBJ1-1 gives the whole variable domain EPEVTQTPSHQVTQMGQEVILRCVPISNHLYFYWYRQILGQKVEFLVSFYNNEISEKSEIFDDQFSVERPDGSNFTLKIRSTKLEDSAMYFCASSEQGNTEAFFGQGTRLTVV.

This clone has only one observation. The V gene is TRBV13, the J gene TRBJ1-6; 8 nucleotides agree with TRBD1. Germline V gene data show CDR1 as PRHDT and CDR2 as FYEKMQ (reference sequence). CDR3 length: 16 amino acids. V shed 3 bases, J shed 11 bases, and the junction held 12 bases outside the gene matches. The CDR3, as DNA: TGTGCCAGCAGCTTTTCTGGACAGGGCGTAATTCCACCCCTCCACTTT. It specifies CASSFSGQGVIPPLHF.

This chain connects TRBV10-1 to TRBJ2-7; 11 nucleotides match TRBD2. Per the germline V gene, CDR1 is WNHNN and CDR2 is SYGVQD (reference sequence). This CDR3 region has 15 residues. The ends lost 6 bases at V and 2 bases at J; junction bases unmatched: 6. This CDR3 reads CASRPLAGVPYEQYF. In DNA form, the CDR3 reads TGCGCCAGCAGGCCACTAGCGGGGGTACCCTACGAGCAGTACTTC.

This clone occurred once. This rearrangement joins TRBV4-1 to TRBJ2-2; 9 nucleotides match TRBD1. With V trimmed by 6 bases and J by 1 base, 9 bases remained unmatched. Germline V gene lookup returns CDR1 MGHRA and CDR2 YSYEKL. This CDR3 has 17 amino acids. The CDR3 DNA is TGCGCCAGCAGATCACCGGGACAGGGACTGAACACCGGGGAGCTGTTTTTT. It translates to CASRSPGQGLNTGELFF.

A single count supports this clone. V usage is TRBV7-9 and J usage is TRBJ2-1; D uncertain. This CDR3 contains 16 residues. The germline V gene encodes CDR1 SEHNR and CDR2 FQNEAQ (reference sequence). V was clipped by 5 bases and J by 0 bases, with 14 bases between them. CDR3 nucleotide sequence: TGTGCCAGCAGCCCCGATGCCGGGTTCTCCTACAATGAGCAGTTCTTC. Protein: CASSPDAGFSYNEQFF.

The chain combines TRBV7-6 with TRBJ2-1; D possibly corresponds to TRBD2 (6 bases). Trimming removed 1 base from V and 2 bases from J, with 9 bases in between. This CDR3 is built from 15 residues. Germline values: CDR1 SGHVS, CDR2 FNYEAQ. The chain's CDR3 is CASSLGLATYNEQFF. DNA for the CDR3: TGTGCCAGCAGCTTAGGGCTAGCGACCTACAATGAGCAGTTCTTC. The entire variable domain, with the rest obtained from reference TRBV7-6 and TRBJ2-1, is as follows: GAGVSQSPRYKVTKRGQDVALRCDPISGHVSLYWYRQALGQGPEFLTYFNYEAQQDKSGLPNDRFSAERPEGSISTLTIQRTEQRDSAMYRCASSLGLATYNEQFFGPGTRLTVL.

V and J are TRBV9 and TRBJ2-2; tentative D call: TRBD1 (5 bases). Germline V CDR1 and CDR2: SGDLS, YYNGEE. The CDR3 is made up of 16 amino acids. V was cut by 0 bases and J by 3 bases, with 12 bases left in between. The CDR3 spells CASSVGSTDYTGELFF. CDR3 bases: TGTGCCAGCAGCGTAGGGTCGACAGACTACACCGGGGAGCTGTTTTTT.

The chain has TRBV29-1 and TRBJ1-2; 12 bases align to TRBD1. Trimming took 4 bases from V and 9 from J; bases not matched to a gene: 9. The CDR3 is made up of 14 amino acids. CDR1 is SQVTM and CDR2 is ANQGSEA in the germline V gene. The CDR3: CSVVGTGGAGRYTF. The CDR3 DNA reads TGCAGCGTTGTGGGGACAGGGGGCGCAGGGCGCTACACCTTC.

This clone has just a few counts. This chain joins TRBV11-3 and TRBJ2-3; TRBD1 matches at 8 bases. CDR3 size: 15 residues. Germline V gives CDR1 SGHNT, CDR2 YENEEA. V gave up 3 bases and J gave up 2 bases; unmatched junction bases: 4. CDR3 DNA: TGTGCCAGCAGCTTCCGGGACAGGACCACAGATACGCAGTATTTT. It is translated as CASSFRDRTTDTQYF.

Only one count was recorded for this clone. The gene calls are TRBV7-9 and TRBJ2-3, with D unresolved. This CDR3 is built from 12 residues. V lost 3 bases to trimming and J lost 4 bases, with 5 bases between them. Per the germline V gene, CDR1 is SEHNR and CDR2 is FQNEAQ (reference sequence). The CDR3 DNA reads as TGTGCCAGCAGCTTCGGGTCAGATACGCAGTATTTT. Protein: CASSFGSDTQYF.

The chain joins TRBV29-1 to TRBJ2-2; a possible D gene is TRBD1 (5 bases). V dropped 7 bases and J dropped 4 bases, with 22 bases sitting between them. The CDR3 totals 16 residues. From germline, CDR1 is SQVTM and CDR2 ANQGSEA. The CDR3 coding sequence is TGCAGCGCCGGAAACGGGCAGGGCCTACTCACCGGGGAGCTGTTTTTT. Translation: CSAGNGQGLLTGELFF.

The rearrangement links TRBV28 to TRBJ2-4; TRBD1 matches at 7 bases. After removal of 3 bases from V and 0 bases from J, the junction contained 20 bases not matched to a gene. This CDR3 is 21 amino acids long. Germline loops: CDR1 MDHEN, CDR2 SYDVKM. CDR3 residues: CASSLASLQGLPRLAKNIQYF. DNA for the CDR3: TGTGCCAGCAGTTTGGCCTCCTTACAGGGGTTACCCCGTCTAGCCAAAAACATTCAGTACTTC.

This sequence joins TRBV28 and TRBJ2-7; possible D gene TRBD1, 5 bases. Germline CDR1 reads MDHEN; CDR2 reads SYDVKM. The CDR3 loop spans 15 amino acids. Deletions cut 2 bases from V and 5 bases from J, with 16 bases between. The CDR3 nucleotides read TGTGCCAGCAGTTTAAGGGGTGCAGGGCTCAACGAGCAGTACTTC. Residues: CASSLRGAGLNEQYF.

This clone occurred once. The rearrangement uses TRBV6-5 and TRBJ2-5; no clear D. Germline V lookup: CDR1 MNHEY, CDR2 SVGAGI. There are 12 residues in the CDR3. V was clipped by 4 bases and J by 2 bases, with 5 bases between them. The CDR3 DNA reads as TGTGCCAGCAGTTCAGTTCAAGAGACCCAGTACTTC. It is translated as CASSSVQETQYF.